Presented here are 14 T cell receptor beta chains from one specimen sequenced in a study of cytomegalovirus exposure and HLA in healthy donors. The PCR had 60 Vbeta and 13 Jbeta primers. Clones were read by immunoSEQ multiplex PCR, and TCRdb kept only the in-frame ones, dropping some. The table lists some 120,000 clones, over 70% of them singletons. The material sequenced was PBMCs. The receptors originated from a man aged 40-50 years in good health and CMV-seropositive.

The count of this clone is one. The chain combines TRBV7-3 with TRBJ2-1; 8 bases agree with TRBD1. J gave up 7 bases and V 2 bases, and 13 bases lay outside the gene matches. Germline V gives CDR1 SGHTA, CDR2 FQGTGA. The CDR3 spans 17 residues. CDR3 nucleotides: TGTGCCAGCAGCTTAGGCTCGTGGGCAGGGGGCAGGAATGAGCAGTTCTTC. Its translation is CASSLGSWAGGRNEQFF. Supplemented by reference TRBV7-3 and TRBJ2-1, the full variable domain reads GAGVSQTPSNKVTEKGKYVELRCDPISGHTALYWYRQSLGQGPEFLIYFQGTGAADDSGLPNDRFFAVRPEGSVSTLKIQRTERGDSAVYLCASSLGSWAGGRNEQFFGPGTRLTVL.

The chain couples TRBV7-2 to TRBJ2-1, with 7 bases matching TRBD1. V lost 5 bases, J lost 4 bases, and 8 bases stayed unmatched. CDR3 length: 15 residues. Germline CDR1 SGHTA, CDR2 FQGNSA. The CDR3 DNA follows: TGTGCCAGCAGCCCTTCCGGGACAGATTACAATGAGCAGTTCTTC. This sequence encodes CASSPSGTDYNEQFF.

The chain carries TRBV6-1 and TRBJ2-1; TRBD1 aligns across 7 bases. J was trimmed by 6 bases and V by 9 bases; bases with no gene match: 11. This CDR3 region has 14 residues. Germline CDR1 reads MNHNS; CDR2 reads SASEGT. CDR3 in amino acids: CASDRRQGFNEQFF. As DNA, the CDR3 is TGTGCCAGTGACCGCAGACAGGGCTTCAATGAGCAGTTCTTC.

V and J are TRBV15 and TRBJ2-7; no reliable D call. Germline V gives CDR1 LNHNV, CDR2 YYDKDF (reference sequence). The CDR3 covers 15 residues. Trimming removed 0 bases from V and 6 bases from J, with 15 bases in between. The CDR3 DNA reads TGTGCCACCAGCAGAGATCTCCGCTCTGGGCCCGAGCAGTACTTC. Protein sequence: CATSRDLRSGPEQYF.

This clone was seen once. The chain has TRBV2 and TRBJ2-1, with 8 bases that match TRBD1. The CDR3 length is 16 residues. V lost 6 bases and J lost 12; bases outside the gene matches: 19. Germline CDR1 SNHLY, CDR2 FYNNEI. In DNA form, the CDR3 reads TGTGCCAGCAGCCCGAACTTGGGAGGACAGGGATCGGGGCAGTTCTTC. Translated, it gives CASSPNLGGQGSGQFF.

The CDR3 sequence is CASSEGGASQETQYF. The CDR3, as DNA: TGTGCCAGCAGTGAAGGGGGAGCCAGCCAAGAGACCCAGTACTTC. The chain couples TRBV6-1 to TRBJ2-5; TRBD2 is a possible D gene (5 bases). CDR3 length: 15 residues. The germline V gene encodes CDR1 MNHNS and CDR2 SASEGT. The germline V and J ends were trimmed by 1 base and 1 base, with 10 bases remaining between them.

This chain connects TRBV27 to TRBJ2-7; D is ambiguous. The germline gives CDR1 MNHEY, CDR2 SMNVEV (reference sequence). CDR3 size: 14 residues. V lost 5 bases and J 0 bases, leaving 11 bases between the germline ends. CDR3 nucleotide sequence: TGTGCCAGCAGTCCAACATACAGCTCCTACGAGCAGTACTTC. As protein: CASSPTYSSYEQYF.

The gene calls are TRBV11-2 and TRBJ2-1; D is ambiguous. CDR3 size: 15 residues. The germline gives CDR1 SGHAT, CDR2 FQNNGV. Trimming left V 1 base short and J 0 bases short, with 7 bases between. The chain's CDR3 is CASSLAPSSYNEQFF. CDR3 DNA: TGTGCCAGCAGCTTAGCCCCCAGCTCCTACAATGAGCAGTTCTTC.

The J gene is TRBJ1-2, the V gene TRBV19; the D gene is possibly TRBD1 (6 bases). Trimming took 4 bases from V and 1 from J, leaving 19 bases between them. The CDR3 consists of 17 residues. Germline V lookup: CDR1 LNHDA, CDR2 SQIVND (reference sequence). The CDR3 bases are TGTGCCAGTAGTAGACCTCGGGGGGCGCAGGGTAACTATGGCTACACCTTC. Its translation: CASSRPRGAQGNYGYTF. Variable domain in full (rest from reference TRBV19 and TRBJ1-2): DGGITQSPKYLFRKEGQNVTLSCEQNLNHDAMYWYRQDPGQGLRLIYYSQIVNDFQKGDIAEGYSVSREKKESFPLTVTSAQKNPTAFYLCASSRPRGAQGNYGYTFGSGTRLTVV.

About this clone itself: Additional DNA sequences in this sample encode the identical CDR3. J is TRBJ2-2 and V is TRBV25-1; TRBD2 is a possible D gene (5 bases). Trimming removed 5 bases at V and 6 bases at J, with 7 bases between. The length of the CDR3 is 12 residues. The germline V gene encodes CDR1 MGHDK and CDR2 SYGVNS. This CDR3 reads CASSPRAGELFF. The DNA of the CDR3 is TGTGCCAGCAGTCCGCGGGCCGGGGAGCTGTTTTTT.

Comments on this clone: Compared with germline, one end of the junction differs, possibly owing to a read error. CDR3 coding DNA: TGCGCCGGCAGCCAAGAGTACTATACCGAGCAGTACTTC. Amino acid sequence: CAGSQEYYTEQYF. This chain connects TRBV4-1 to TRBJ2-7; D is uncertain. Germline loops: CDR1 MGHRA, CDR2 YSYEKL. The CDR3 totals 13 residues.

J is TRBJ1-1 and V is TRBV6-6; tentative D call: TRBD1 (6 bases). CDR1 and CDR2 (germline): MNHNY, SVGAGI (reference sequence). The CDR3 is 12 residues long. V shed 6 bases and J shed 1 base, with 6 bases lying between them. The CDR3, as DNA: TGTGCCAGCAGGACAGGGAACACTGAAGCTTTCTTT. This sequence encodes CASRTGNTEAFF.

The CDR3 region is CASSLGGVEDEQFF. CDR3 DNA sequence: TGTGCCAGCAGCCTAGGGGGGGTTGAGGATGAGCAGTTCTTC. V gene TRBV28 combines with J gene TRBJ2-1, with a weak D call TRBD2 (7 bases). The CDR3 has 14 amino acids. CDR1 is MDHEN and CDR2 is SYDVKM in the germline V gene. Trimming pared 6 bases from V and 8 bases from J, leaving 17 bases between.

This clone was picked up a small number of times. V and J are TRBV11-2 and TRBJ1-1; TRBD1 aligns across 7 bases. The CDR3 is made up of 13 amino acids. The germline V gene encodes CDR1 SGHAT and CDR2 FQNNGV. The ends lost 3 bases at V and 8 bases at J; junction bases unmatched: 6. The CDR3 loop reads CASSLDRTLEAFF. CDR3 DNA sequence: TGTGCCAGCAGCTTGGACAGGACGCTGGAAGCTTTCTTT.